This T cell receptor (beta chain) was captured by sequencing in a study of Tregs in tolerant kidney transplant recipients. Overall study context: Recipients received nonmyeloablative bone marrow transplants from related graft donors, with transient mixed chimerism.

Study-wide findings and caveats: Changing PCR primers prevented nucleotide comparison between some patients' samples. Biological reproducibility was not directly addressed, but technical replication error appeared minimal.

About this clone itself: As yet, its antigen is unknown. The same CDR3 is also encoded by other DNA sequences in this sample.

The repertoire was sequenced with immunoSEQ multiplex PCR; TCRdb's copy has only in-frame clones and lacks some. Of about 73,000 clones listed, roughly 98% are singletons. Germline V CDR1 and CDR2: LGHNA, YNFKEQ. This CDR3 contains 15 residues. V lost 3 bases to trimming and J lost 2 bases, with 14 bases between them. The specimen was CD4+ T cells from blood, collected before the transplant. This TCR derives from a human donor who received a combined kidney and bone marrow transplant. The chain has TRBV4-2 and TRBJ2-7; D is possibly TRBD2 (6 bases). The CDR3 region is CASSQVLAATYEQYF. The DNA of the CDR3 is TGTGCCAGCAGCCAGGTATTAGCGGCGACCTACGAGCAGTACTTC.